This T cell receptor beta chain was observed in a study of metastatic and nonmetastatic thyroid tumors. Study context: The study looked at repertoires side by side in blood and in tumor or nodule tissue from malignant and benign thyroid patients.

In this sample, this clone turned up many times. TCRdb re-analyzed the PCR reads using MiXCR. The data hold about 16,000 clones, with 30% to 40% observed a single time. No patient received treatment before thyroid surgery. This clonotype originated in a male donor with papillary thyroid cancer or a benign thyroid nodule (not recorded which). Some clones in this sample may be carry-over from other donors' samples. Sequenced input: tumor tissue.

CDR3 sequence (DNA): TGCGCCAGCAGCTTCGCGCAGGCGAACACTGAAGCTTTCTTT. This codes for CASSFAQANTEAFF. The chain recombines TRBV5-1 with TRBJ1-1; D is ambiguous. The ends were cut back, 2 bases at V and 1 base at J, with 9 bases in the middle. Germline CDR1 SGHRS, CDR2 YFSETQ. The CDR3 consists of 14 residues.